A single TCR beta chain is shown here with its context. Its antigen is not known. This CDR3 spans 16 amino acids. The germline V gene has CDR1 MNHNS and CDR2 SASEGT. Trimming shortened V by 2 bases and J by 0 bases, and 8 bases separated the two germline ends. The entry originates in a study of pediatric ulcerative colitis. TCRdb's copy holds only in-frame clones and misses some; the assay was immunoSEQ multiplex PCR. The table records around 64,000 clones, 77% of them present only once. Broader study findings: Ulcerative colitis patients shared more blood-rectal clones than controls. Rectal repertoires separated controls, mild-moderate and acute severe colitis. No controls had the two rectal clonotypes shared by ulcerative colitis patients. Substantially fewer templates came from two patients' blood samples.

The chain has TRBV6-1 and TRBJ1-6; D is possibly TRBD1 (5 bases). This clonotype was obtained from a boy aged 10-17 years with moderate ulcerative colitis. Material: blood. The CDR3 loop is CASSEFDSSYNSPLHF. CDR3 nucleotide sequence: TGTGCCAGCAGTGAATTCGACAGCTCCTATAATTCACCCCTCCACTTT.